In this sample, the clone carrying this T cell receptor beta chain turned up a few times. Its antigen is not known. Whoever was chosen for sequencing had shown CD8+CD57+ cell expansion by flow cytometry. All patients had severe acquired aplastic anemia. Patients had received no therapy at the time of blood sampling. The data belong to a study of CD8+CD57+ T cells in acquired aplastic anemia. Study-wide results and caveats: For CD8+ Simpson's diversity, patients and controls showed no significant difference.

The study profiled TCR beta VDJ and CDR3 using genomic DNA as template. TCRdb passed the reads through MiXCR, listing each CDR3 protein once. The table lists about 470,000 distinct CDR3 sequences, more than 25% of them singletons. CDR3 length: 15 amino acids. Per germline, CDR1 SGHRS and CDR2 YFSETQ. Trimming cost V 0 bases and J 4 bases, with 8 bases left between them. The rearrangement uses TRBV5-1 and TRBJ1-6; D might be TRBD1 (5 bases). Source material: sorted CD4+, CD8+, or CD8+CD57+ T cells (not recorded which) from PBMCs. This clonotype was sampled from a human donor with aplastic anemia. The CDR3 coding sequence is TGCGCCAGCAGCTTGGGTGGGGGGTATAATTCACCCCTCCACTTT. It is translated as CASSLGGGYNSPLHF.